These 14 T cell receptor beta chains were sequenced from one sample in a study of T cells in Graves' hyperthyroidism and ophthalmopathy. Amplification yielded TCR beta CDR3 regions, with RNA transcripts as the source. HTBI primers were used for first-round RT-PCR of the TCR CDR3. TCRdb used MiXCR to reprocess the multiplex PCR reads, holding one entry per CDR3 protein. Altogether roughly 290,000 distinct CDR3 sequences are present, approximately 15% being singletons, with the ten largest covering around 55%. The sequencing sample was made of blood. These receptors were collected from a woman in her sixties with Graves' ophthalmopathy.

This clonotype was picked up many times. The chain carries TRBV5-1 and TRBJ2-7, with D tentatively TRBD1 (6 bases). V lost 0 bases and J lost 4, with 11 bases in between. Germline values: CDR1 SGHRS, CDR2 YFSETQ. The CDR3 has 14 residues. The CDR3 DNA reads TGCGCCAGCAGCTTGGAGGGGGTAGGGTACGAGCAGTACTTC. Protein product: CASSLEGVGYEQYF.

This clonotype appeared many times. The gene calls are TRBV18 and TRBJ2-5; 7 bases agree with TRBD2. Trimming cost V 0 bases and J 5 bases; bases outside gene matches: 6. The germline CDR1 and CDR2 sequences are KGHSH and LQKENI. CDR3 length equals 15 residues. The CDR3 region is CASSPPSGGRETQYF. For the CDR3, the DNA is TGTGCCAGCTCACCACCGTCGGGAGGACGGGAGACCCAGTACTTC. Together with reference TRBV18 and TRBJ2-5, the CDR3 gives the full variable domain: NAGVMQNPRHLVRRRGQEARLRCSPMKGHSHVYWYRQLPEEGLKFMVYLQKENIIDESGMPKERFSAEFPKEGPSILRIQQVVRGDSAAYFCASSPPSGGRETQYFGPGTRLLVL.

This clonotype was detected ten times or more. The V gene is TRBV10-3, the J gene TRBJ1-1; D remains ambiguous. V lost 6 bases to trimming and J lost 5 bases, with 19 bases between them. The CDR3 length is 15 residues. Germline CDR1 ENHRY, CDR2 SYGVKD. DNA for the CDR3: TGTGCCATCAGCGCTAGACCCCAAGCGGATACTGAAGCTTTCTTT. Amino acid sequence: CAISARPQADTEAFF.

This clonotype was recorded many times. This CDR3 reads CASSLITAQSNGYTF. DNA for the CDR3: TGTGCCAGCAGTTTAATCACGGCACAGAGTAATGGCTACACCTTC. This chain links TRBV27 with TRBJ1-2; D is uncertain. Trimming pared 2 bases from V and 6 bases from J, leaving 16 bases between. This CDR3 region has 15 residues. Germline loops: CDR1 MNHEY, CDR2 SMNVEV (reference sequence).

The chain uses TRBV20-1 and TRBJ2-3, with 12 nucleotides matching TRBD2. Per germline, CDR1 DFQATT and CDR2 SNEGSKA (reference sequence). The V gene end was trimmed by 4 bases and the J gene end by 3 bases; junction bases not matched to a gene: 11. This CDR3 is built from 17 residues. CDR3: CSATRLAGDRLTDTQYF. The CDR3 region has the DNA TGCAGTGCTACTAGACTAGCGGGAGATAGGTTAACAGATACGCAGTATTTT.

The chain combines TRBV13 with TRBJ1-2, with 10 bases identical to TRBD1. Germline V gives CDR1 PRHDT, CDR2 FYEKMQ (reference sequence). Germline trimming cut 4 bases from V and 8 bases from J; bases unmatched to any gene: 7. The CDR3 is 14 amino acids. CDR3 nucleotides: TGTGCCAGCAGCTCGGGGACAGGGGCCGGGGGCTACACCTTC. Protein sequence: CASSSGTGAGGYTF.

This clonotype appeared a few times. This sequence joins TRBV28 and TRBJ1-4; D remains unclear. CDR1 is MDHEN, CDR2 SYDVKM, per germline. This CDR3 region has 15 residues. V was pared by 5 bases and J by 4 bases, with 14 bases between. The CDR3 is CASSELGSSNEKLFF. For the CDR3, the DNA is TGTGCCAGCAGTGAACTTGGCAGCAGTAATGAAAAACTGTTTTTT.

This clonotype was observed many times. V gene TRBV28 combines with J gene TRBJ1-5; D remains unclear. V lost 5 bases and J lost 9, with 17 bases in between. Germline V gene data show CDR1 as MDHEN and CDR2 as SYDVKM. This CDR3 region has 14 residues. DNA of the CDR3: TGTGCCAGCAGTCCAATCGTCCGGAGTGGGCCCCAGCATTTT. Amino acids: CASSPIVRSGPQHF.

The J gene is TRBJ2-2, the V gene TRBV7-2; tentatively, D is TRBD1 or TRBD2 (5 bases each). The V gene lost 1 base and the J gene lost 6 bases, with 9 bases spanning the gap. Looked up from germline, CDR1 is SGHTA and CDR2 is FQGNSA. The CDR3 contains 14 residues. CDR3 in DNA: TGTGCCAGCAGCTTAGGGGGACCTGCCGGGGAGCTGTTTTTT. This codes for CASSLGGPAGELFF.

The V call is TRBV7-8, the J call TRBJ1-1, with TRBD1 matching 8 bases. The CDR3 has 15 residues. After removal of 5 bases from V and 4 bases from J, the junction contained 9 bases not matched to a gene. Germline values: CDR1 SGHVS, CDR2 FQNEAQ. In nucleotides, the CDR3 is TGTGCCAGCAGCCCGAGCAGGACAGGGAGCACTGAAGCTTTCTTT. Encoded protein: CASSPSRTGSTEAFF.

The chain links TRBV5-6 to TRBJ1-1; D uncertain. CDR1 SGHDT and CDR2 YYEEEE come from the germline V gene. The CDR3 covers 13 residues. Trimming removed 2 bases at V and 7 bases at J, with 12 bases between. The CDR3 protein is CASSLLQQHEAFF. The CDR3 region has the DNA TGTGCCAGCAGCTTACTTCAGCAACATGAAGCTTTCTTT.

This clonotype was found many times. V is TRBV2 and J is TRBJ2-5; TRBD2 matches at 8 bases. Trimming removed 5 bases from V and 1 base from J; junction bases left unmatched: 9. The CDR3 consists of 16 residues. Per the germline V gene, CDR1 is SNHLY and CDR2 is FYNNEI. CDR3 amino acids: CASSRQAGETQETQYF. The CDR3 region has the DNA TGTGCCAGCAGTCGACAAGCGGGAGAGACCCAAGAGACCCAGTACTTC.

The table lists this clonotype with many counts. This chain joins TRBV7-6 and TRBJ2-5; 7 bases line up with TRBD1. The CDR3 length is 13 residues. CDR1 is SGHVS and CDR2 is FNYEAQ in the germline V gene. V lost 4 bases and J lost 5; bases outside the gene matches: 4. CDR3 nucleotide sequence: TGTGCCAGCAGCTGGACAGGCGGGGAGACCCAGTACTTC. As protein: CASSWTGGETQYF.

The V call is TRBV6-2 or TRBV6-3, the J call TRBJ2-1; no reliable D call. CDR1 is MNHEY, CDR2 SVGEGT, per germline. Trimming left V 6 bases short and J 0 bases short, with 12 bases between. CDR3 length equals 15 residues. Here the CDR3 reads CASRASPASYNEQFF. CDR3 DNA: TGTGCCAGCAGAGCCTCGCCGGCCTCCTACAATGAGCAGTTCTTC.